The rows below give T cell receptor beta chains drawn from one sample of a study of beta chain features in type 1 diabetes. Measured with immunoSEQ multiplex PCR; TCRdb has only the in-frame clones, and not every one. Of roughly 240,000 clones listed, roughly 15% are singletons. The material sequenced was naive CD4+ T cells from blood. The receptor set was obtained from a woman aged 40 to 50 in good health. Both conserved end residues are part of each CDR3. The order of the fields is V gene, clone size, CDR3 length, J gene, D gene, CDR3 DNA, CDR3 protein. The D gene is left open where the match is weak. A clone size is listed for some rows: how often the clone was seen (once, few, many), or a class if it is expanded.

TRBV4-3	few	18	TRBJ2-1	TRBD2	TGCGCCAGCAGCCAAGATCTGGGTAGCGGGGGGTTTAGGAATGAGCAGTTCTTC	CASSQDLGSGGFRNEQFF
TRBV5-1	NA	15	TRBJ2-5	TRBD2	TGCGCCAGCACCTCGGGGAGGGGTGTTCTAGAGACCCAGTACTTC	CASTSGRGVLETQYF
TRBV13	NA	15	TRBJ1-1	NA	TGTGCCAGCAGCCCTAGACAGCTCCTGAACACTGAAGCTTTCTTT	CASSPRQLLNTEAFF
TRBV23-1	NA	10	TRBJ1-2	NA	TGCGCCCCTTCCCCCTATGGCTACACCTTC	CAPSPYGYTF
TRBV7-2	NA	12	TRBJ1-5	NA	TGTGCCAGCAGCTTCTTCGGTCGGCCCCAGCATTTT	CASSFFGRPQHF
TRBV6-5	NA	12	TRBJ1-1	NA	TGTGCCAGCAGTTACTCCCAGGGTTTTGCTTTCTTT	CASSYSQGFAFF
TRBV10-3	NA	15	TRBJ1-2	TRBD1	TGTGCCGCTACAGGGAGGGGACAGGGGACCTATGGCTACACCTTC	CAATGRGQGTYGYTF
TRBV7-9	NA	17	TRBJ1-1	TRBD1	TGTGCCAGCAGCTTATTCGCGGGACAGGGGGGCAACACTGAAGCTTTCTTT	CASSLFAGQGGNTEAFF
TRBV28	NA	14	TRBJ2-2	TRBD2	TGTGCCAGCGGCCTAGCGGGGGGAAGCGGGGAGCTGTTTTTT	CASGLAGGSGELFF
TRBV14	NA	16	TRBJ2-5	TRBD2	TGTGCCAGCAGCCAAGGACTAGCGGGGGGGGAAGAGACCCAGTACTTC	CASSQGLAGGEETQYF
TRBV2	NA	12	TRBJ2-2	NA	TGTGCCAGCAGGAGCGACACCGGGGAGCTGTTTTTT	CASRSDTGELFF
TRBV4-2	NA	18	TRBJ2-3	TRBD2	TGTGCCAGCAGCCAAGAGAGTTTAGGACTAGCGGTCACAGATACGCAGTATTTT	CASSQESLGLAVTDTQYF
TRBV9	few	15	TRBJ2-7	NA	TGTGCCAGCAGCCCCCAATTGCAGGGTACCTACGAGCAGTACTTC	CASSPQLQGTYEQYF
TRBV4-3	few	17	TRBJ2-2	TRBD2	TGCGCCAGCAGCACCTTACCGGGGGGGCTTGACACCGGGGAGCTGTTTTTT	CASSTLPGGLDTGELFF
TRBV28	few	14	TRBJ2-5	TRBD1	TGTGCCAGCAGTTTTACAGGGGGCGATGAGACCCAGTACTTC	CASSFTGGDETQYF
TRBV11-2	few	15	TRBJ2-7	NA	TGTGCCAGCAGCTCCTTACAGGGGGAGGGCTACGAGCAGTACTTC	CASSSLQGEGYEQYF
TRBV7-2	NA	16	TRBJ2-2	TRBD2	TGTGCCAGCAGCCCCCTAGGCGGGGGGAACACCGGGGAGCTGTTTTTT	CASSPLGGGNTGELFF
TRBV2	few	12	TRBJ1-2	NA	TGTGCCAGCAGTGATGATTGGAGACGCTACACCTTC	CASSDDWRRYTF
TRBV14	NA	13	TRBJ2-3	NA	TGTGCCAGCAGCCAACTAAGGGGAGATACGCAGTATTTT	CASSQLRGDTQYF
TRBV6-5	few	13	TRBJ2-1	TRBD1	TGTGCCACCGGGACAGGGGATAGGAATGAGCAGTTCTTC	CATGTGDRNEQFF
TRBV14	NA	16	TRBJ2-1	TRBD2	TGTGCCAGCAGTCGGGAGGGCCCAGGGGACTACAATGAGCAGTTCTTC	CASSREGPGDYNEQFF
TRBV20-1	few	10	TRBJ1-1	NA	TGCAGTGCGGTCCGGACTGAAGCTTTCTTT	CSAVRTEAFF
TRBV5-1	NA	15	TRBJ2-2	TRBD1	TGCGCCAGCAGCACCGGGACAGGCGCCACCGGGGAGCTGTTTTTT	CASSTGTGATGELFF
TRBV7-7	NA	13	TRBJ2-1	NA	TGTGCCAGCAGCTTAAGAAGCACAGGTGAGCAGTTCTTC	CASSLRSTGEQFF
TRBV27	NA	15	TRBJ1-2	NA	TGTGCCAGCAGTGCCCGGGTCCCCGAGGTCGGTTACTACACCTTC	CASSARVPEVGYYTF
TRBV27	few	14	TRBJ2-7	TRBD1	TGTGCCAGCAGTTCTGGACAGGGTTCTCGAGAGCAGTACTTC	CASSSGQGSREQYF
TRBV5-1	NA	15	TRBJ2-7	TRBD1	TGCGCCAGCAGCTCCCCGGACAGGGCCAAGTACGAGCAGTACTTC	CASSSPDRAKYEQYF
TRBV15	NA	16	TRBJ1-1	TRBD1	TGTGCCACCAGCAATTTCGGGACAGGGAGGAACACTGAAGCTTTCTTT	CATSNFGTGRNTEAFF
TRBV20-1	few	11	TRBJ2-7	NA	TGCAGTGCTGGATCGACTTACGAGCAGTACTTC	CSAGSTYEQYF
TRBV5-6	NA	15	TRBJ2-5	NA	TGTGCCAGCAGACGAGGCCAGGGCCACCAAGAGACCCAGTACTTC	CASRRGQGHQETQYF
TRBV19	few	15	TRBJ2-6	NA	TGTGCCAGTACCTCCAAGCTTTCTGGGGCCAACGTCCTGACTTTC	CASTSKLSGANVLTF
TRBV2	few	11	TRBJ2-5	NA	TGTGCCAGCAGCAGCGAAGAGACCCAGTACTTC	CASSSEETQYF
TRBV10-3	NA	13	TRBJ1-5	TRBD1	TGTGCATCGGCGGGACAGGGGGATCAGCCCCAGCATTTT	CASAGQGDQPQHF
TRBV18	NA	15	TRBJ1-1	TRBD1	TGTGCCAGCTCACCGGGACAGGGGTCTCGTACTGAAGCTTTCTTT	CASSPGQGSRTEAFF
TRBV18	few	15	TRBJ2-2	TRBD1	TGTGCCAGCTCACCTTTGGGACAGGGAACCGGGGAGCTGTTTTTT	CASSPLGQGTGELFF
TRBV6-6	few	15	TRBJ2-3	NA	TGTGCCAGCAGTTTGGGGGGGCCTAGCACAGATACGCAGTATTTT	CASSLGGPSTDTQYF
TRBV6-5	NA	15	TRBJ2-7	NA	TGTGCCAGCAGTTACTCGGCAACAGGTTCCTACGAGCAGTACTTC	CASSYSATGSYEQYF
TRBV5-6	few	15	TRBJ2-1	TRBD2	TGTGCCAGCAGCTTAGGACTAGCGCTTGACAATGAGCAGTTCTTC	CASSLGLALDNEQFF
TRBV5-1	NA	16	TRBJ2-1	TRBD1	TGCGCCAGCAGCGGACCCGGGACAGGGGCAGGGTATGAGCAGTTCTTC	CASSGPGTGAGYEQFF
TRBV5-1	few	16	TRBJ2-5	NA	TGCGCCAGCAGCTATAACCTCCCTTCGGGGTCAGAGACCCAGTACTTC	CASSYNLPSGSETQYF
TRBV6-5	NA	13	TRBJ1-3	NA	TGTGCCAGCGGGGGCCGTCCTGGAAACACCATATATTTT	CASGGRPGNTIYF
TRBV6-6	NA	14	TRBJ2-7	NA	TGTGCCAGCAGAGGAGGGCGCGGGGTGTACGAGCAGTACTTC	CASRGGRGVYEQYF
TRBV5-8	NA	13	TRBJ1-2	NA	TGTGCCAGCAGCCAGGACAGATCGCATGGCTACACCTTC	CASSQDRSHGYTF
TRBV7-8	NA	15	TRBJ2-7	NA	TGTGCCAGCAACCTACCGGGTCCTGGGGCTTCCGAGCAGTACTTC	CASNLPGPGASEQYF
TRBV25-1	NA	15	TRBJ2-7	TRBD1	TGTGCCAGCAGTGGGACAGGGGCCTACTCCTACGAGCAGTACTTC	CASSGTGAYSYEQYF
TRBV2	NA	19	TRBJ2-3	TRBD2	TGTGCCAGCAGTGAGCGGCTAGCGGGGGGGATCACTAGCACAGATACGCAGTATTTT	CASSERLAGGITSTDTQYF